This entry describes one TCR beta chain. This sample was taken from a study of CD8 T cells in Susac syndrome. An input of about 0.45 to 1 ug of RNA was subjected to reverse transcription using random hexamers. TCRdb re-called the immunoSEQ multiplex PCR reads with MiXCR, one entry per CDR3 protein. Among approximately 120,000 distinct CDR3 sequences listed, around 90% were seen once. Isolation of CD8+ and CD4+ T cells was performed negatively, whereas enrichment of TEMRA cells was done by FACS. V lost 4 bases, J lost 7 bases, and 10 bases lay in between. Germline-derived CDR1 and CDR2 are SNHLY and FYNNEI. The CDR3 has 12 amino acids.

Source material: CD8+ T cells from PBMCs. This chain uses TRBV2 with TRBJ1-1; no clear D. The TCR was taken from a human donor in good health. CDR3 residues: CASSAIGYEAFF. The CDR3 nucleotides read TGTGCCAGCAGTGCGATAGGCTATGAAGCTTTCTTT. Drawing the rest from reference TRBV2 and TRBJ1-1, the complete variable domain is EPEVTQTPSHQVTQMGQEVILRCVPISNHLYFYWYRQILGQKVEFLVSFYNNEISEKSEIFDDQFSVERPDGSNFTLKIRSTKLEDSAMYFCASSAIGYEAFFGQGTRLTVV.